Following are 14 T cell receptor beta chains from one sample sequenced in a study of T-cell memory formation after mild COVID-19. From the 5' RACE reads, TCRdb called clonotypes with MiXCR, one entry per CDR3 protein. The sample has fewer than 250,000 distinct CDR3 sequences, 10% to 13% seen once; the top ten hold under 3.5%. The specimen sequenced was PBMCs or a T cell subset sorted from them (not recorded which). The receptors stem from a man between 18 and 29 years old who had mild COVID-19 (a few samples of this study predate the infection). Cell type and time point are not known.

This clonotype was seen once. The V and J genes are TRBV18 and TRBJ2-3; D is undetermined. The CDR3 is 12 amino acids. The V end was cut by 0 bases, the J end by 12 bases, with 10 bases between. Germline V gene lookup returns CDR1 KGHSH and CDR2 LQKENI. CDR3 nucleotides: TGTGCCAGCTCACCACCGTCGGATTCTCAGTATTTT. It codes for CASSPPSDSQYF. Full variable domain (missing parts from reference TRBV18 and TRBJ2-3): NAGVMQNPRHLVRRRGQEARLRCSPMKGHSHVYWYRQLPEEGLKFMVYLQKENIIDESGMPKERFSAEFPKEGPSILRIQQVVRGDSAAYFCASSPPSDSQYFGPGTRLTVL.

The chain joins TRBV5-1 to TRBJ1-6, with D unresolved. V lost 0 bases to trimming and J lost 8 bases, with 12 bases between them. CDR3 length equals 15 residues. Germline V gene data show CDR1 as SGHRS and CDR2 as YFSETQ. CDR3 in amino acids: CASSLAGSQYSPLHF. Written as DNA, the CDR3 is TGCGCCAGCAGCTTGGCCGGGAGCCAGTATTCACCCCTCCACTTT.

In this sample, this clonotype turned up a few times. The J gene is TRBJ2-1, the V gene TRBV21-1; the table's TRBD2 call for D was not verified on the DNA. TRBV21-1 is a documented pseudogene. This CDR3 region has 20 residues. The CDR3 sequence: CASSKALGTSGGSSYNEQFF. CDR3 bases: TGTGCCAGCAGCAAAGCGCTAGGGACTAGCGGGGGGAGCTCCTACAATGAGCAGTTCTTC.

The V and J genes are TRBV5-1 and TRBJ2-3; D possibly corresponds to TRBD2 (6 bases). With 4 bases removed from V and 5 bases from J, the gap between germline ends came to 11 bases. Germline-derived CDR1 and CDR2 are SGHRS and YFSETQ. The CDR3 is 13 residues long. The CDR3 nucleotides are TGCGCCAGCAGCACCTACGGGGGAGATACGCAGTATTTT. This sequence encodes CASSTYGGDTQYF.

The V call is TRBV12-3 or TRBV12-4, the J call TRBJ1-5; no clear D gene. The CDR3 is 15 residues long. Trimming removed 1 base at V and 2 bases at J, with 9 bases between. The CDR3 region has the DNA TGTGCCAGCAGTTTAGGGACCCGAGGCAATCAGCCCCAGCATTTT. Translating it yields CASSLGTRGNQPQHF.

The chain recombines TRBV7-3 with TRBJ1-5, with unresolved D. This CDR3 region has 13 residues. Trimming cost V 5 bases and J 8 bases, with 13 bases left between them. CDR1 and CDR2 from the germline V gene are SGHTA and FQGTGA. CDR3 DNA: TGTGCCAGCAGCCGTACCTTAGATGAGCCCCAGCATTTT. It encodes CASSRTLDEPQHF.

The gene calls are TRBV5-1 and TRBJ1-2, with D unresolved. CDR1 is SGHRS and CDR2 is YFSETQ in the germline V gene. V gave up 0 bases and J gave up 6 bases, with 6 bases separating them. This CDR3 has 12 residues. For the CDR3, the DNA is TGCGCCAGCAGCTTGGCCACGGATGGCTACACCTTC. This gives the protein CASSLATDGYTF. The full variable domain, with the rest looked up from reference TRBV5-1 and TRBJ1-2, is KAGVTQTPRYLIKTRGQQVTLSCSPISGHRSVSWYQQTPGQGLQFLFEYFSETQRNKGNFPGRFSGRQFSNSRSEMNVSTLELGDSALYLCASSLATDGYTFGSGTRLTVV.

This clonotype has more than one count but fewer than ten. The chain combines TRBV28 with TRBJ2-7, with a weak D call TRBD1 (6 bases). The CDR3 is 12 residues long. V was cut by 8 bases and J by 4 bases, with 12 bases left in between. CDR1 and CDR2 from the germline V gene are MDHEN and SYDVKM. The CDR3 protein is CASGSQGYEQYV. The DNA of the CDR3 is TGTGCCAGCGGATCGCAGGGGTACGAGCAGTACGTC.

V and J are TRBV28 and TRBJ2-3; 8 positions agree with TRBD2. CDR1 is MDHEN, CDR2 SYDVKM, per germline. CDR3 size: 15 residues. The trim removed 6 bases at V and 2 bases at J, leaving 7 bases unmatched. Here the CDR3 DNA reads TGTGCCAGCAGCCCGAGCGGGAGATACACAGATACGCAGTATTTT. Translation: CASSPSGRYTDTQYF.

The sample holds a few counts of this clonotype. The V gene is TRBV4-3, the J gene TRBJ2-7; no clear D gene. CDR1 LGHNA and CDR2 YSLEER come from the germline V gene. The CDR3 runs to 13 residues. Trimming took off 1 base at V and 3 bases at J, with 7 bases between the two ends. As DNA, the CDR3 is TGCGCCAGCAGCCAAGTGATGGGCTACGAGCAGTACTTC. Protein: CASSQVMGYEQYF.

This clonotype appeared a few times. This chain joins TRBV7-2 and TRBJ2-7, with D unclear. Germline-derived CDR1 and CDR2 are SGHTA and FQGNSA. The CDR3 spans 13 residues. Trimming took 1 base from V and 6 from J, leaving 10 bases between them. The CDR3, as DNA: TGTGCCAGCAGCTTAGAATTTTCCCGCGAGCAGTACTTC. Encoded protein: CASSLEFSREQYF.

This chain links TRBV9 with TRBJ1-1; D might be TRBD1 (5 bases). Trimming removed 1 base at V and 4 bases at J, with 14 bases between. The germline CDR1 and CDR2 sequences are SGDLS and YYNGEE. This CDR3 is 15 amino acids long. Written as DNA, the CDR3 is TGTGCCAGCAGCGTAACATCGGGACGCGGCACTGAAGCTTTCTTT. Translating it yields CASSVTSGRGTEAFF.

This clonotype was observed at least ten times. DNA of the CDR3: TGCGCCAGCAGCCTTAGCGGGGGCTCAGATACGCAGTATTTT. Amino acid sequence: CASSLSGGSDTQYF. The V call is TRBV5-1, the J call TRBJ2-3; 9 bases match TRBD2. The germline V gene has CDR1 SGHRS and CDR2 YFSETQ. After removal of 4 bases from V and 4 bases from J, the junction contained 4 bases not matched to a gene. CDR3 size: 14 residues.

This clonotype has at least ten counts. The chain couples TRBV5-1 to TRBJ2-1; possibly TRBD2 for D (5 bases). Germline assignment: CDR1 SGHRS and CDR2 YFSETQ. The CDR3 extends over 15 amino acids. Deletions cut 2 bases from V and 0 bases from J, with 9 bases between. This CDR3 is CASSFLASSYNEQFF. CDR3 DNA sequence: TGCGCCAGCAGCTTTCTAGCCAGCTCCTACAATGAGCAGTTCTTC.